This TCR beta chain was captured in a study of T cells after somatic rescue of genetic block. This table comes from immunoSEQ multiplex PCR, and its TCRdb copy is limited to in-frame clones, with some not included. This table holds 60,000 to 75,000 clones, 92% found once. CDR1 is MNHNS and CDR2 is SASEGT in the germline V gene. The CDR3 loop spans 14 amino acids. V dropped 7 bases and J dropped 5 bases, with 17 bases sitting between them. This receptor was taken from a man aged 40-50 years. The chain links TRBV6-1 to TRBJ1-1; D perhaps matches TRBD1 (5 bases). Sequencing was performed on peripheral blood mononuclear cells (PBMCs). This chain's CDR3 is CASTRGSFGTEAFF. Written as DNA, the CDR3 is TGTGCCAGCACCCGGGGCAGTTTCGGTACTGAAGCTTTCTTT.